The 26 T cell receptor beta chains below all came from one sample that was sequenced in a study of a mutant IDH1 vaccine in newly diagnosed glioma. Repertoires were generated with immunoSEQ multiplex PCR, while TCRdb's copy carries only in-frame clones and drops some. The sample holds about 40,000 clones, 84% seen once. Time point of the sample: week 11, during vaccination. Doses of 300 ug of mutant IDH1 20-mer peptide were given with topical imiquimod. These receptors' targets are unknown. Here the sequenced sample was PBMCs, taken from a glioma patient whose treatment included an IDH1 peptide vaccine. These receptors came from a man aged 40-55 years with glioma.

The J gene is TRBJ1-5, the V gene TRBV19; maybe TRBD1 (6 bases). Trimming took 7 bases from V and 2 from J, leaving 18 bases between them. This CDR3 is 16 amino acids long. The germline CDR1 and CDR2 sequences are LNHDA and SQIVND (reference sequence). In DNA, the CDR3 is TGTGCCAGTACCGGCTCGGGGGGCGGTGGCAATCAGCCCCAGCATTTT. Its protein is CASTGSGGGGNQPQHF.

Only a few counts were recorded for this clone. V is TRBV7-8 and J is TRBJ2-4, with a weak D call TRBD1 (6 bases). With 5 bases removed from V and 6 bases from J, the gap between germline ends came to 14 bases. CDR3 length equals 14 residues. Germline V gene sequence: CDR1 SGHVS, CDR2 FQNEAQ. CDR3 residues: CASSPNRAANIQYF. The CDR3 DNA sequence: TGTGCCAGCAGCCCAAACAGGGCCGCAAACATTCAGTACTTC.

The chain carries TRBV4-1 and TRBJ2-7, with D perhaps matching TRBD1 (5 bases). Per germline, CDR1 MGHRA and CDR2 YSYEKL. This CDR3 region has 13 residues. V lost 3 bases and J 2 bases, leaving 8 bases between the germline ends. The CDR3 sequence is CASSHQTAYEQYF. The CDR3 bases are TGCGCCAGCAGCCACCAGACAGCCTACGAGCAGTACTTC.

J is TRBJ1-6 and V is TRBV27; D is unresolved. From germline, CDR1 is MNHEY and CDR2 SMNVEV (reference sequence). V was trimmed by 7 bases and J by 9 bases, leaving 13 bases between them. This CDR3 is built from 13 residues. The CDR3 region has the DNA TGTGCCAGCAAATGGCAGGAATCTTCACCCCTCCACTTT. The encoded protein is CASKWQESSPLHF.

The sample holds one count of this clone. V usage is TRBV9 and J usage is TRBJ2-2; D is uncertain. V dropped 4 bases and J dropped 0 bases, with 7 bases sitting between them. CDR3 length: 14 residues. The germline CDR1 and CDR2 sequences are SGDLS and YYNGEE. The CDR3 is CASSLSSNTGELFF. The CDR3 region has the DNA TGTGCCAGCAGCCTGTCTTCGAACACCGGGGAGCTGTTTTTT.

The chain is built from TRBV7-8 and TRBJ1-1; no reliable D call. The germline V gene encodes CDR1 SGHVS and CDR2 FQNEAQ. This CDR3 is built from 13 residues. V shed 5 bases and J shed 6 bases, with 13 bases lying between them. The CDR3 loop reads CASSPIGWAEAFF. The CDR3 nucleotides read TGTGCCAGCAGCCCAATCGGCTGGGCTGAAGCTTTCTTT.

V usage is TRBV7-6 and J usage is TRBJ1-1; 7 bases are a match to TRBD1. Trimming removed 5 bases from V and 0 bases from J; junction bases left unmatched: 6. Germline V gives CDR1 SGHVS, CDR2 FNYEAQ. The CDR3 spans 15 residues. The CDR3 spells CASSIGGQLNTEAFF. The CDR3 DNA follows: TGTGCCAGCAGCATAGGGGGCCAATTGAACACTGAAGCTTTCTTT.

In this sample, this clone turned up a few times. This rearrangement joins TRBV7-2 to TRBJ1-1; TRBD1 agrees at 7 bases. The germline gives CDR1 SGHTA, CDR2 FQGNSA. This CDR3 is 15 amino acids long. The V and J ends lost 4 bases and 1 base, in that order; junction bases with no gene match: 6. The CDR3 reads CASSSTGLGNTEAFF. CDR3 sequence (DNA): TGTGCCAGCAGCTCGACAGGGCTGGGGAACACTGAAGCTTTCTTT.

V is TRBV6-5 and J is TRBJ2-5; a weak D match, TRBD2 (5 bases). CDR1 is MNHEY and CDR2 is SVGAGI in the germline V gene. The CDR3 extends over 13 amino acids. V lost 6 bases and J 1 base, leaving 9 bases between the germline ends. CDR3 nucleotide sequence: TGTGCCAGCAGCCTTGGAGGCCAAGAGACCCAGTACTTC. Its translation: CASSLGGQETQYF.

The chain is built from TRBV4-3 and TRBJ2-2; no clear D gene. V lost 6 bases and J 3 bases, leaving 2 bases between the germline ends. The germline V gene encodes CDR1 LGHNA and CDR2 YSLEER. There are 11 residues in the CDR3. The CDR3 protein is CASSYTGELFF. CDR3 in DNA: TGCGCCAGCAGTTACACCGGGGAGCTGTTTTTT.

The V and J genes are TRBV19 and TRBJ1-5; 9 bases match TRBD1. CDR3 length: 13 amino acids. From germline, CDR1 is LNHDA and CDR2 SQIVND (reference sequence). J lost 6 bases, V lost 11 bases, and 8 bases had no gene match. The CDR3 DNA sequence: TGTGCCGTCACCGGGACAGGGTCTCAGCCCCAGCATTTT. Residues: CAVTGTGSQPQHF.

The CDR3 DNA reads as TGTGCCAGCTCAAGGACCGATAACACTGAAGCTTTCTTT. The encoded protein is CASSRTDNTEAFF. The V and J genes are TRBV18 and TRBJ1-1; D call uncertain. The CDR3 consists of 13 residues. Germline lookup yields CDR1 KGHSH and CDR2 LQKENI. V was cut by 5 bases and J by 2 bases, with 9 bases left in between.

This clone was counted a single time. The genes are TRBV18 and TRBJ2-2; D tentatively reads TRBD1 or TRBD2 (6 bases each). V lost 3 bases, J lost 4 bases, and 21 bases lay in between. Germline V gene lookup returns CDR1 KGHSH and CDR2 LQKENI. The CDR3 has 18 residues. CDR3 bases: TGTGCCAGCTCACCCCTAGGTCCGGGGGCCCGGAGCACCGGGGAGCTGTTTTTT. Translated, it gives CASSPLGPGARSTGELFF.

The gene calls are TRBV5-1 and TRBJ2-1; 8 nucleotides match TRBD2. CDR3 length: 14 amino acids. In germline, CDR1 is SGHRS, CDR2 YFSETQ. The trim removed 3 bases at V and 7 bases at J, leaving 6 bases unmatched. The CDR3 spells CASSYPGLGNEQFF. The CDR3 bases are TGCGCCAGCAGCTACCCGGGACTAGGGAATGAGCAGTTCTTC.

The chain employs TRBV15 and TRBJ1-5; D is possibly TRBD1 (5 bases). Trimming left V 3 bases short and J 8 bases short, with 14 bases between. The CDR3 is 14 amino acids. Germline V gives CDR1 LNHNV, CDR2 YYDKDF (reference sequence). This CDR3 reads CATSSRDVAEPQHF. Written as DNA, the CDR3 is TGTGCCACCAGCAGCCGGGACGTCGCCGAGCCCCAGCATTTT.

This clone was detected once. The chain couples TRBV6-4 to TRBJ2-1; possibly TRBD1 or TRBD2 for D (5 bases each). Germline V gene sequence: CDR1 MRHNA, CDR2 SNTAGT. There are 17 residues in the CDR3. V shed 0 bases and J shed 6 bases, with 18 bases lying between them. In DNA form, the CDR3 reads TGTGCCAGCAGTGACTCTGGGGGAAGCAGTCCAACCAATGAGCAGTTCTTC. The encoded protein is CASSDSGGSSPTNEQFF.

The V gene is TRBV5-5, the J gene TRBJ2-2; D is ambiguous. Germline V gene data show CDR1 as SGHKS and CDR2 as YYEKEE (reference sequence). The V end was cut by 4 bases, the J end by 5 bases, with 15 bases between. There are 15 residues in the CDR3. CDR3 region: CASSPRPIATGELFF. The CDR3, as DNA: TGTGCCAGCAGCCCCCGACCCATCGCGACCGGGGAGCTGTTTTTT.

A few counts support this clone. The chain links TRBV2 to TRBJ1-5; D uncertain. The V end was cut by 2 bases, the J end by 2 bases, with 10 bases between. CDR3 size: 15 residues. Per germline, CDR1 SNHLY and CDR2 FYNNEI. The CDR3 region is CASSEKGVGNQPQHF. CDR3 coding DNA: TGTGCCAGCAGTGAAAAGGGCGTTGGCAATCAGCCCCAGCATTTT.

The rearrangement links TRBV4-1 to TRBJ2-3; 7 bases align to TRBD1. The J segment lost 1 base and the V segment lost 0 bases, leaving 1 base of the junction unmatched. The CDR3 spans 15 residues. In germline, CDR1 is MGHRA, CDR2 YSYEKL. DNA for the CDR3: TGCGCCAGCAGCCAAGATGACAGGGGCACAGATACGCAGTATTTT. Its translation is CASSQDDRGTDTQYF.

This clone is a singleton in its sample. This chain links TRBV6-5 with TRBJ2-3, with TRBD2 matching over 10 bases. The junction had 4 bases not matched to a gene; V was cut back by 1 base and J by 6 bases. The CDR3 length is 15 residues. Germline CDR1 is MNHEY and CDR2 is SVGAGI. CDR3 in amino acids: CASSYLAGGLDTQYF. The CDR3 nucleotides read TGTGCCAGCAGTTACTTAGCGGGAGGATTGGATACGCAGTATTTT.

This clone was recorded once. The V gene is TRBV14, the J gene TRBJ1-2, with a possible D match to TRBD1 (6 bases). Trimming took off 3 bases at V and 8 bases at J, with 19 bases between the two ends. Germline V gives CDR1 SGHDN, CDR2 FVKESK. The CDR3 extends over 15 amino acids. The CDR3 region is CASSHSSAGAEGYTF. DNA of the CDR3: TGTGCCAGCAGCCATTCCAGCGCGGGGGCTGAAGGCTACACCTTC.

J is TRBJ1-5 and V is TRBV27; 7 positions match TRBD1. Looked up from germline, CDR1 is MNHEY and CDR2 is SMNVEV (reference sequence). This CDR3 is 14 amino acids long. V lost 6 bases and J lost 5; bases outside the gene matches: 7. The CDR3 protein is CASRQGSNYQPQHF. CDR3 DNA sequence: TGTGCCAGCAGACAGGGGAGCAATTATCAGCCCCAGCATTTT.

This clone was detected only a few times. This chain links TRBV5-8 with TRBJ2-3; D call uncertain. With 3 bases removed from V and 4 bases from J, the gap between germline ends came to 12 bases. In germline, CDR1 is SGHTS, CDR2 YDEGEE. This CDR3 region has 14 residues. CDR3 DNA sequence: TGTGCCAGCAGCTCCGCCCGGAGCTCAGATACGCAGTATTTT. Translating gives CASSSARSSDTQYF.

This sequence joins TRBV18 and TRBJ1-1; D unresolved. V dropped 0 bases and J dropped 1 base, with 6 bases sitting between them. The CDR3 length is 14 residues. Germline V gene lookup returns CDR1 KGHSH and CDR2 LQKENI. The DNA of the CDR3 is TGTGCCAGCTCACCACCGGGAGGGAACACTGAAGCTTTCTTT. It codes for CASSPPGGNTEAFF.

CDR3 DNA: TGCGCCAGCAGCCAAGGGGAAGCGCGGGGGCGCCGTACTGAAGCTTTCTTT. Protein: CASSQGEARGRRTEAFF. V is TRBV4-1 and J is TRBJ1-1; the D gene is possibly TRBD1 (6 bases). Per the germline V gene, CDR1 is MGHRA and CDR2 is YSYEKL. CDR3 length: 17 amino acids. V was cut by 1 base and J by 5 bases, with 20 bases left in between.

V gene TRBV19 combines with J gene TRBJ2-5; 7 bases agree with TRBD2. With V trimmed by 8 bases and J by 2 bases, 5 bases remained unmatched. This CDR3 has 13 residues. The germline V gene encodes CDR1 LNHDA and CDR2 SQIVND (reference sequence). The CDR3 loop is CASGDYSQETQYF. The CDR3 DNA reads as TGTGCCAGTGGGGACTATTCACAAGAGACCCAGTACTTC. The whole variable domain, remainder taken from reference TRBV19 and TRBJ2-5, is DGGITQSPKYLFRKEGQNVTLSCEQNLNHDAMYWYRQDPGQGLRLIYYSQIVNDFQKGDIAEGYSVSREKKESFPLTVTSAQKNPTAFYLCASGDYSQETQYFGPGTRLLVL.